The T cell receptor beta chain under discussion was sequenced for a study of blood T cell repertoires in COVID-19. Overall study: Some COVID-19 samples were acute and others convalescent; all came from the United States, Italy and Spain. Nucleic acid was either cDNA or gDNA, and it came from T cells, B-cell-depleted T cells, or PBMCs.

Original analysis: Amplifying reference gene primers gave estimates of nucleated cell counts. Sequencing used immunoSEQ multiplex PCR; TCRdb keeps in-frame clones, though not all of them. V and J calls and clone size are as listed in that table; D and trimming were resolved from the DNA. The sample records approximately 250,000 clones, 85% to 95% being singletons. Trimming took 10 bases from V and 2 from J, leaving 15 bases between them. Germline values: CDR1 MNHEY, CDR2 SVGAGI. The CDR3 has 14 amino acids. Sequences were obtained from peripheral blood. The TCR was taken from a man aged 25 to 40 with COVID-19, enrolled during active disease. The V call is TRBV6-5, the J call TRBJ1-5; D is possibly TRBD1 (5 bases). The CDR3 nucleotides are TGTGCCATCCAGGGATTTGGGGGCAATCAGCCCCAGCATTTT. Protein: CAIQGFGGNQPQHF.